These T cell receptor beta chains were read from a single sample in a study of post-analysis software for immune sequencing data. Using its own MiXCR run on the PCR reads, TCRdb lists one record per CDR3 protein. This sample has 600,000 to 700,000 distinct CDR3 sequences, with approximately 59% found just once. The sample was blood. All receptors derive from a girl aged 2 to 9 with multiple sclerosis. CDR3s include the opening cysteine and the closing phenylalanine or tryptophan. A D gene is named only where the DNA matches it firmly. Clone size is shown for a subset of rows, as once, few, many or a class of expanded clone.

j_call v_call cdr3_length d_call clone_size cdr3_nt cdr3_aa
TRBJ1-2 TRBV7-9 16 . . TGTGCCAGCAGCCCGGGGTCGGCCACGGCTAACTATGGCTACACCTTC CASSPGSATANYGYTF
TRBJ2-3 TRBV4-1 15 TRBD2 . TGCGCCAGCAGCCAAGTGCGGGAGGGCCTATATACGCAGTATTTT CASSQVREGLYTQYF
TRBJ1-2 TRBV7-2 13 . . TGTGCCAGCAGCTTCGGGACGGAGAATGGCTACACCTTC CASSFGTENGYTF
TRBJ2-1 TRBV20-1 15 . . TGCAGTGCTAGAGATTCTGGGAGCTCCTACAATGAGCAGTTCTTC CSARDSGSSYNEQFF
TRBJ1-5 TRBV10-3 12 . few TGTGCCATCGGGGGTGGCAATCAGCCCCAGCATTTT CAIGGGNQPQHF
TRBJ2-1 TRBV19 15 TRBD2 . TGTGCCAGTAGTACGGGGGGTCCCGGGTACAATGAGCAGTTCTTC CASSTGGPGYNEQFF
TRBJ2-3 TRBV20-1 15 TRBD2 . TGCAGTGCTTACCCGACTAGCGGTAGCACAGATACGCAGTATTTT CSAYPTSGSTDTQYF
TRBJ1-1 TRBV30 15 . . TGTGCCTGGAGTGTACGGGGTTTGATGAACACTGAAGCTTTCTTT CAWSVRGLMNTEAFF
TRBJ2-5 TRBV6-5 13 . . TGTGCCAGCAGTTCCTTCGTCCAAGAGACCCAGTACTTC CASSSFVQETQYF
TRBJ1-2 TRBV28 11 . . TGTGCCAGCTACCGAGGCTATGGCTACACCTTC CASYRGYGYTF
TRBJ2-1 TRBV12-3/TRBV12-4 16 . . TGTGCCAGCAGTCCAACCCCGGACAGGGAGGGAAATGAGCAGTTCTTC CASSPTPDREGNEQFF
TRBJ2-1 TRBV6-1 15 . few TGTGCCAGCAGTGAAACAGAGCTCTCCTACAATGAGCAGTTCTTC CASSETELSYNEQFF
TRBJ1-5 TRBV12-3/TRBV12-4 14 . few TGTGCCAGCAGTTTATGGAGGGGCAATCAGCCCCAGCATTTT CASSLWRGNQPQHF
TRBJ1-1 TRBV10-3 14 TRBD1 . TGTGCCATCAGTGAGCTCGGGACAGGGTCTGAAGCTTTCTTT CAISELGTGSEAFF
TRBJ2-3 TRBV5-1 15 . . TGCGCCAGCAGCTCTCAATTGTCCCGACCAGATACGCAGTATTTT CASSSQLSRPDTQYF